This T cell receptor (beta chain) was captured in a study of blood T cell repertoires in COVID-19 (dated by TCRdb to the early 2020s). Turning to the overall study: Collaborator samples came from the United States, Italy and Spain and covered acute and convalescent phases of COVID-19. The prospective study material was composed of cDNA or gDNA derived from T cells, B-cell-depleted T cells, or PBMCs. The dataset comprised deeply sampled blood TCRbeta repertoires from subjects exposed to, actively infected with, or recovered from COVID-19. The repertoires were released in a freely available public database meant as a resource for research on the immune response to SARS-CoV-2. The samples were drawn from two sources: the first 160 participants of the ongoing ImmuneRACE study, and 1,000 to 1,500 subjects contributed by 6 global collaborators. The sample metadata nearly always contained a de-identified subject ID, COVID-19 status, age in years and sex. Where available, HLA class I and class II types were taken from metadata supplied by the sample provider and were not determined by assay-based typing.

Results and caveats for the whole study, not just this receptor: The amount of clinical and demographic metadata varied by source and participant and was provided uncurated.

This clone was seen once. It lacks a known antigen. Base qualities were left out, and no much larger clone turns up one base away. Samples from volunteer blood donors who had recovered from COVID-19 were contributed by a second Seattle source. The collaborating institutions used their own protocols to collect whole blood in K2EDTA tubes. For TCRbeta analysis, collaborator samples were shipped as frozen whole blood, as isolated PBMCs, or as DNA extracted from either sample type. The immunoSEQ Assay, a bias-controlled multiplex PCR, was used to amplify TCRbeta CDR3 regions from genomic DNA. The original methods were these. Nucleated cell counts per sample were estimated from amplification of reference gene primers within the assay. Sequence reads were collapsed and filtered to measure the absolute abundance of every unique TCRbeta CDR3 rearrangement. Productive Simpson clonality was computed per sample as the square root of Simpson's diversity index over productive rearrangements. Drawn from immuneACCESS, this table holds only the in-frame rearrangements with V and J called that TCRdb kept. Clones are partly lost; checked studies trace under half to an unresolved V gene and leave the rest unexplained. For V, J and clone size, that table is used; D and trimming come from the DNA. Counted in this sample were about 170,000 clones; roughly 86% of them appeared once. 6% to 9% of the sample is held by the ten biggest clonotypes.

The specimen was peripheral blood. The TCR comes from a man in his forties who had recovered from COVID-19.

CDR3 sequence: CASSLKTGFVGAQYF. The nucleotides read TGTGCCAGCAGTTTAAAAACAGGGTTCGTTGGAGCCCAGTACTTC. The rearranged segments are TRBV27 and TRBJ2-5; the D region possibly corresponds to TRBD1 (6 bases align). Looking up the germline V gene (reference sequence) yields CDR1 MNHEY and CDR2 SMNVEV. V sheds 2 bases and J sheds 9 bases, leaving 19 bases between their ends. From cysteine to phenylalanine, the CDR3 is 15 amino acids long. Only CDR3 DNA remains: 45 bases, in frame from the first base.